Sequencing of this T cell receptor beta chain was carried out in a study of cytomegalovirus exposure and HLA in healthy donors. Germline trimming cut 0 bases from V and 2 bases from J; bases unmatched to any gene: 7. CDR1 and CDR2 from the germline V gene are LNHDA and SQIVND (reference sequence). This CDR3 is 19 amino acids long. Vbeta (60) and Jbeta (13) primers were used in the PCR. Sequencing was performed with immunoSEQ multiplex PCR; in TCRdb, only in-frame clones are kept and a portion is missing. Here the sample table reports about 110,000 clones. Source material: PBMCs. The chain carries TRBV19 and TRBJ1-4, with TRBD1 matching 12 bases. This receptor was taken from a man in his forties in good health and CMV-seropositive. CDR3 loop: CASSIDAGTGGFTNEKLFF. DNA for the CDR3: TGTGCCAGTAGTATAGATGCCGGGACAGGGGGCTTCACTAATGAAAAACTGTTTTTT. The whole variable domain, filled in from reference TRBV19 and TRBJ1-4, reads DGGITQSPKYLFRKEGQNVTLSCEQNLNHDAMYWYRQDPGQGLRLIYYSQIVNDFQKGDIAEGYSVSREKKESFPLTVTSAQKNPTAFYLCASSIDAGTGGFTNEKLFFGSGTQLSVL.